This entry lists 5 T cell receptor beta chains sequenced from one sample in a study of cytomegalovirus exposure and HLA in healthy donors. In the PCR, 60 Vbeta and 13 Jbeta primers were used. Sequencing used immunoSEQ multiplex PCR; TCRdb keeps in-frame clones, though not all of them. The sample has tens of thousands of clones; nearly 70% are singletons. What was sequenced was PBMCs. The receptors stem from a woman aged 45-59 years in good health and CMV-seropositive.

The chain has TRBV29-1 and TRBJ2-5; 12 bases are shared with TRBD2. With 7 bases clipped from V and 6 bases from J, the junction kept 9 bases outside the gene matches. Germline CDR1 is SQVTM and CDR2 is ANQGSEA. This CDR3 is built from 14 residues. The CDR3 nucleotides read TGCAGCGCCCCTACTAGCGGGAGGACGAAGACCCAGTACTTC. Translation gives CSAPTSGRTKTQYF. The full variable domain, rest sourced from reference TRBV29-1 and TRBJ2-5, is SAVISQKPSRDICQRGTSLTIQCQVDSQVTMMFWYRQQPGQSLTLIATANQGSEATYESGFVIDKFPISRPNLTFSTLTVSNMSPEDSSIYLCSAPTSGRTKTQYFGPGTRLLVL.

The V and J genes are TRBV4-2 and TRBJ2-1, with 8 bases that match TRBD2. Germline V gene sequence: CDR1 LGHNA, CDR2 YNFKEQ. This CDR3 comprises 18 residues. Trimming at V came to 2 bases and at J to 0 bases, leaving 9 bases not matched to a gene. CDR3 bases: TGTGCCAGCAGCCAAACTAGCGGATCATTGAGCTCCTACAATGAGCAGTTCTTC. Protein product: CASSQTSGSLSSYNEQFF.

The chain joins TRBV18 to TRBJ2-2; TRBD1 matches 11 bases. Per the germline V gene, CDR1 is KGHSH and CDR2 is LQKENI. The CDR3 contains 16 residues. J lost 2 bases, V lost 4 bases, and 3 bases had no gene match. CDR3 sequence reads: CASSRTGGANTGELFF. CDR3 nucleotide sequence: TGTGCCAGCTCACGGACAGGGGGCGCAAACACCGGGGAGCTGTTTTTT.

This sequence joins TRBV5-1 and TRBJ2-3, with a weak D call TRBD2 (5 bases). CDR3 length: 16 amino acids. Deletions cut 0 bases from V and 3 bases from J, with 14 bases between. Germline loops: CDR1 SGHRS, CDR2 YFSETQ. The CDR3 reads CASSLGGLGGTDTQYF. The CDR3 DNA is TGCGCCAGCAGCTTGGGAGGCTTGGGCGGGACAGATACGCAGTATTTT.

The chain has TRBV5-1 and TRBJ2-3, with 12 bases that match TRBD2. The V gene's germline CDR1 is SGHRS and CDR2 YFSETQ. Unmatched junction bases numbered 12, after V lost 3 bases and J lost 4 bases. There are 18 residues in the CDR3. The DNA of the CDR3 is TGCGCCAGCAGCTCTCTAGCGGGAGGGCCGGGGGGGGCAGATACGCAGTATTTT. Protein: CASSSLAGGPGGADTQYF.